The rows below give T cell receptor beta chains drawn from one sample of a study of T cell repertoires in cytomegalovirus infection. TCRdb used MiXCR to reprocess the reads, holding one entry per CDR3 protein. The data show roughly 760,000 distinct CDR3 sequences, less than 40% seen once. The sequenced material came from PBMCs. The receptors shown here come from a human donor in good health (CMV status not recorded). Some clones in this sample may be carry-over from other donors' samples. CDR3s include the opening cysteine and the closing phenylalanine or tryptophan. A D gene is named only where the DNA matches it firmly. Not every row has a clone size; where given, it reads once, few, many or a size class.

J: TRBJ1-6; D: NA; V: TRBV20-1; size: NA; CDR3: CSALAGGRTTPNSPPHF; DNA: TGCAGTGCCCTAGCGGGGGGTCGGACTACTCCTAATTCACCCCCCCACTTT
J: TRBJ1-2; D: TRBD1; V: TRBV29-1; size: NA; CDR3: CSVNGVQGEDYGYTF; DNA: TGCAGCGTTAATGGGGTACAGGGGGAGGACTATGGCTACACCTTC
J: TRBJ1-1; D: NA; V: TRBV4-1; size: few; CDR3: CASSQGTLRWTEAFF; DNA: TGCGCCAGCAGCCAAGGGACTCTAAGGTGGACTGAAGCTTTCTTT
J: TRBJ1-2; D: TRBD1; V: TRBV7-2; size: many; CDR3: CASSLPRDRVRDGYTF; DNA: TGTGCCAGCAGCTTACCCCGGGACAGGGTGAGGGATGGCTACACCTTC
J: TRBJ2-5; D: NA; V: TRBV29-1; size: NA; CDR3: CSVEDPWDQAAEETQYF; DNA: TGCAGCGTTGAGGACCCCTGGGATCAAGCGGCGGAAGAGACCCAGTACTTC
J: TRBJ1-5; D: TRBD1; V: TRBV27; size: few; CDR3: CASTGGINQPQHF; DNA: TGTGCCAGTACAGGGGGGATCAATCAGCCCCAGCATTTT
J: TRBJ2-7; D: NA; V: TRBV20-1; size: NA; CDR3: CSARESPRSSYEQYF; DNA: TGCAGTGCTAGAGAATCCCCCCGGAGCTCCTACGAGCAGTACTTC
J: TRBJ2-2; D: NA; V: TRBV19; size: few; CDR3: CASSKFVRGTGELFF; DNA: TGTGCCAGTAGTAAATTTGTCCGGGGGACCGGGGAGCTGTTTTTT
J: TRBJ2-7; D: TRBD2; V: TRBV7-1; size: once; CDR3: CARSVKTSVVPFYETSF; DNA: TGTGCCAGAAGCGTCAAGACTAGCGTGGTACCCTTCTACGAGACGTCCTTC
J: TRBJ2-7; D: TRBD1; V: TRBV28; size: few; CDR3: CASSSFRDRGSYEQYF; DNA: TGTGCCAGCAGTTCGTTCCGGGACAGGGGGTCCTACGAGCAGTACTTC
J: TRBJ1-2; D: NA; V: TRBV20-1; size: NA; CDR3: CSAFQANYGYTF; DNA: TGCAGTGCTTTCCAGGCTAACTATGGCTACACCTTC
J: TRBJ1-6; D: TRBD1; V: TRBV28; size: NA; CDR3: CASRGGQGENSPLHF; DNA: TGTGCCAGCAGGGGGGGACAGGGAGAAAATTCACCCCTCCACTTT
J: TRBJ2-1; D: TRBD2; V: TRBV20-1; size: NA; CDR3: CSTRPSGSSYNEQFF; DNA: TGCAGTACTAGACCCAGCGGGAGCTCCTACAATGAGCAGTTCTTC
J: TRBJ2-3; D: NA; V: TRBV9; size: NA; CDR3: CASSVRHLSTDTQYF; DNA: TGTGCCAGCAGCGTCCGGCATCTAAGCACAGATACGCAGTATTTT
J: TRBJ2-6; D: NA; V: TRBV7-6; size: many; CDR3: CASSRTGSGANVLTF; DNA: TGTGCCAGCAGCCGCACAGGCTCTGGGGCCAACGTCCTGACTTTC
J: TRBJ2-1; D: TRBD2; V: TRBV7-9; size: NA; CDR3: CASSLGTSSGVANEQFF; DNA: TGTGCCAGCAGCTTAGGGACTAGCTCGGGAGTAGCAAATGAGCAGTTCTTC
J: TRBJ2-5; D: NA; V: TRBV20-1; size: NA; CDR3: CSAKGQETQYF; DNA: TGCAGTGCTAAAGGCCAAGAGACCCAGTACTTC
J: TRBJ2-7; D: NA; V: TRBV3-1; size: few; CDR3: CASSQAHSQFYEQYF; DNA: TGTGCCAGCAGCCAAGCCCATTCTCAATTCTACGAGCAGTACTTC
J: TRBJ2-2; D: NA; V: TRBV29-1; size: NA; CDR3: CSVRVPTGELFF; DNA: TGCAGCGTACGGGTCCCAACCGGGGAGCTGTTTTTT
J: TRBJ1-2; D: NA; V: TRBV19; size: NA; CDR3: CATKAAPPFYGYTF; DNA: TGTGCCACCAAGGCAGCTCCCCCTTTCTATGGCTACACCTTC
J: TRBJ1-1; D: TRBD1; V: TRBV7-2; size: many; CDR3: CASSSQGREAFF; DNA: TGTGCCAGCAGCTCACAGGGGCGTGAAGCTTTCTTT
J: TRBJ2-4; D: TRBD1; V: TRBV12-3/TRBV12-4; size: many; CDR3: CASRTFPGQGSNIQYF; DNA: TGTGCCAGCAGGACTTTCCCGGGACAGGGATCCAACATTCAGTACTTC
J: TRBJ2-7; D: TRBD1; V: TRBV4-1; size: few; CDR3: CASSDRVSYEQYF; DNA: TGCGCCAGCAGCGACAGGGTCTCCTACGAGCAGTACTTC
J: TRBJ2-2; D: TRBD2; V: TRBV12-3/TRBV12-4; size: NA; CDR3: CASSLSGGRYGELFF; DNA: TGTGCCAGCAGTTTAAGCGGGGGGCGGTACGGGGAGCTGTTTTTT
J: TRBJ1-3; D: NA; V: TRBV7-8; size: many; CDR3: CASSLARSGRLAFGNTIYF; DNA: TGTGCCAGCAGCTTAGCGCGGTCAGGGAGGTTGGCGTTTGGAAACACCATATATTTT
J: TRBJ2-7; D: NA; V: TRBV5-5; size: NA; CDR3: CASSLMNSRQYF; DNA: TGTGCCAGCAGCCTGATGAACAGTCGCCAGTACTTC
J: TRBJ2-1; D: NA; V: TRBV19; size: few; CDR3: CASSIGPSYNEQFF; DNA: TGTGCCAGTAGTATAGGTCCCTCCTACAATGAGCAGTTCTTC
J: TRBJ2-1; D: NA; V: TRBV6-1; size: NA; CDR3: CAGRAGNEQFF; DNA: TGTGCCGGAAGGGCGGGCAATGAGCAGTTCTTC
J: TRBJ2-1; D: NA; V: TRBV2; size: many; CDR3: CASSEVYGAGSLTKTNEQFF; DNA: TGTGCCAGCAGTGAAGTTTACGGGGCCGGGAGCCTGACAAAAACCAATGAGCAGTTCTTC
J: TRBJ1-4; D: NA; V: TRBV24-1; size: few; CDR3: CATSDPNNEKLFF; DNA: TGTGCCACCAGTGACCCGAATAATGAAAAACTGTTTTTT
J: TRBJ2-4; D: NA; V: TRBV2; size: NA; CDR3: CASSARVKGAKNIQYF; DNA: TGTGCCAGCAGTGCGAGGGTGAAGGGAGCCAAAAACATTCAGTACTTC
J: TRBJ1-5; D: NA; V: TRBV5-1; size: few; CDR3: CASSLGLAAPGQPQHF; DNA: TGCGCCAGCAGCTTGGGTTTGGCCGCGCCGGGGCAGCCCCAGCATTTT
J: TRBJ1-1; D: NA; V: TRBV15; size: NA; CDR3: CATSRGTVGLSGTEAFF; DNA: TGTGCCACCAGCAGAGGGACAGTAGGGCTCTCGGGGACTGAAGCTTTCTTT
J: TRBJ1-2; D: NA; V: TRBV7-8; size: many; CDR3: CASSLRQGERGNYGYTF; DNA: TGTGCCAGCAGCTTAAGGCAGGGTGAAAGGGGTAACTATGGCTACACCTTC